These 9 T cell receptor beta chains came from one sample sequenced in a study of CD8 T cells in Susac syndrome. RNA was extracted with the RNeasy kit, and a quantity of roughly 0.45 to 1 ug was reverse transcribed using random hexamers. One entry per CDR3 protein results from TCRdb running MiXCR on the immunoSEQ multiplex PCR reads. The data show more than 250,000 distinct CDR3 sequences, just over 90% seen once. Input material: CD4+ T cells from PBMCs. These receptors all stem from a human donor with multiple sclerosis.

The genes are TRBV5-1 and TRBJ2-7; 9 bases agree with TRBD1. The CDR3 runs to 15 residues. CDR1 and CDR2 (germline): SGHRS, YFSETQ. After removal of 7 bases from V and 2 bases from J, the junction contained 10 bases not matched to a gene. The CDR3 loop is CASRRTGDATYEQYF. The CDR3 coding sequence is TGCGCCAGCCGAAGGACAGGGGACGCCACCTACGAGCAGTACTTC.

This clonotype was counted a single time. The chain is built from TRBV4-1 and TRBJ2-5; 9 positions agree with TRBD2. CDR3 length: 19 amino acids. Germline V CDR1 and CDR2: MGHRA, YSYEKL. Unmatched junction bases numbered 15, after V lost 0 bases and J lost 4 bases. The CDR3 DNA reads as TGCGCCAGCAGCCAAGATTATTATACGGCTAGCGGGAAGGCAGAGACCCAGTACTTC. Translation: CASSQDYYTASGKAETQYF.

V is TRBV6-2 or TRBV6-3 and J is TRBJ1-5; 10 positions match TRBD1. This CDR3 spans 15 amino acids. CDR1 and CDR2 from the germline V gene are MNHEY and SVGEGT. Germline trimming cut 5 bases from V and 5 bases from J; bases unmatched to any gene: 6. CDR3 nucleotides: TGTGCCAGCAGTCGGACAGGGGGGGGCCATCAGCCCCAGCATTTT. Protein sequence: CASSRTGGGHQPQHF.

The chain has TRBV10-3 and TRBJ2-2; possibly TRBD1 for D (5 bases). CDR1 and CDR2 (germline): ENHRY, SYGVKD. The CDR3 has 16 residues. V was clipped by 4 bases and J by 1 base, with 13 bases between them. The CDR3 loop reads CAISARWQGNTGELFF. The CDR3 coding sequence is TGTGCCATCAGTGCCCGGTGGCAGGGGAACACCGGGGAGCTGTTTTTT.

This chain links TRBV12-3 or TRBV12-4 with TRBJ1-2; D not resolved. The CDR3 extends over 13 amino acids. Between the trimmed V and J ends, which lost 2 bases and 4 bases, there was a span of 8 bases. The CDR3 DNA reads TGTGCCAGCAGTTTATCCACACCCTATGGCTACACCTTC. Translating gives CASSLSTPYGYTF.

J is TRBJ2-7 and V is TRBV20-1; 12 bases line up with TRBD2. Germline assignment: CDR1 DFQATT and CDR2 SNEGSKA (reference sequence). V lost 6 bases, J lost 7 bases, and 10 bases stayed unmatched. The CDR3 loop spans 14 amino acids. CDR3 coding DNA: TGCAGTGCCCTCGCTAGCGGGGGGGCTTGGGAGCAGTACTTC. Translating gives CSALASGGAWEQYF.

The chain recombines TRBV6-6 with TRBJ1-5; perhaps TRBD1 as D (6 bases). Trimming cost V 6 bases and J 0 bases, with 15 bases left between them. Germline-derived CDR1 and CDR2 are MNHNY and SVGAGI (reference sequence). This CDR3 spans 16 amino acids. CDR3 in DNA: TGTGCCAGCAGCATCGGGACACCGTATAGCAATCAGCCCCAGCATTTT. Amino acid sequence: CASSIGTPYSNQPQHF.

The DNA of the CDR3 is TGTGCCAGCAGCCCTCGGGGCGCGAGCTCCTATAATTCACCCCTCCACTTT. It specifies CASSPRGASSYNSPLHF. The genes are TRBV11-2 and TRBJ1-6; D may be TRBD1 (5 bases). CDR1 and CDR2 (germline): SGHAT, FQNNGV. Trimming pared 5 bases from V and 0 bases from J, leaving 14 bases between. This CDR3 spans 17 amino acids.

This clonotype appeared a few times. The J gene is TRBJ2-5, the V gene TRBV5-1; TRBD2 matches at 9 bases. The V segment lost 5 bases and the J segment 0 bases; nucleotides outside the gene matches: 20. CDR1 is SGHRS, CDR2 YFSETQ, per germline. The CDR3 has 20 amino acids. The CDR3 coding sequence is TGCGCCAGCAGAGGGGCTACCGGGACTAGCTTTGGAATGTACCAAGAGACCCAGTACTTC. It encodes CASRGATGTSFGMYQETQYF.